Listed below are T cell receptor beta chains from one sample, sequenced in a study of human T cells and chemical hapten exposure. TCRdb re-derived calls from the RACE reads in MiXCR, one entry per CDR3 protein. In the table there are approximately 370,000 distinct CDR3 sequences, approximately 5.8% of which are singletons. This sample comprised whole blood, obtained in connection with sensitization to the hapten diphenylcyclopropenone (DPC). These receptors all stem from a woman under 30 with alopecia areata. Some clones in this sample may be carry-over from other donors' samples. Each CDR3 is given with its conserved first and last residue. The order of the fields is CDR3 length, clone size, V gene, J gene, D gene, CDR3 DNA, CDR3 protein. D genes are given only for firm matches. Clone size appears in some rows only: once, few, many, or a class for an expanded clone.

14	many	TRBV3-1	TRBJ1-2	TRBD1	TGTGCCAGCAGCCTGCCAGGGGGCCTTCTTGGCTACACCTTC	CASSLPGGLLGYTF
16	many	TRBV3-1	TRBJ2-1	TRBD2	TGTGCCAGCAGCCTACTAGCGGGGGTAGCCTACAATGAGCAGTTCTTC	CASSLLAGVAYNEQFF
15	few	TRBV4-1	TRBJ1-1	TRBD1	TGCGCCAGCAGCCATCGGGACAGCTCGAACACTGAAGCTTTCTTT	CASSHRDSSNTEAFF
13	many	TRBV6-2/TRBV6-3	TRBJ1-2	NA	TGTGCCAGCAGGGAGGCAGCCACCTATGGCTACACCTTC	CASREAATYGYTF
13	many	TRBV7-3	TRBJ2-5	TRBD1	TGTGCCAGCAGCAGGGACAGTACTGAGACCCAGTACTTC	CASSRDSTETQYF
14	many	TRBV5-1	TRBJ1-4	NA	TGCGCCAGCAGCCCGGGACAAGGCGATGAAAAACTGTTTTTT	CASSPGQGDEKLFF
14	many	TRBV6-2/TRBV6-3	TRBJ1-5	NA	TGTGCCAGCAGTTCATCATGGGATAATCAGCCCCAGCATTTT	CASSSSWDNQPQHF
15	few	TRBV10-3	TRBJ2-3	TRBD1	TGTGCCATCAGCTCGACAGGGGAAGGCACAGATACGCAGTATTTT	CAISSTGEGTDTQYF
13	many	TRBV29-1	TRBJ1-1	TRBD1	TGCAGCGTTGAACTAACAGGGGACACTGAAGCTTTCTTT	CSVELTGDTEAFF
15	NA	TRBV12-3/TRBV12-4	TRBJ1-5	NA	TGTGCCAGCAGTTTTCGGGCAGGGCCCAATCAGCCCCAGCATTTT	CASSFRAGPNQPQHF
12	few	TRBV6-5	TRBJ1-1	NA	TGTGCCAGCAGTGGATCGGGAGGGGGAGCTTTCTTT	CASSGSGGGAFF
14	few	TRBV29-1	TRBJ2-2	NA	TGCAGCGTTGAAGATCAAGCGAACACCGGGGAGCTGTTTTTT	CSVEDQANTGELFF
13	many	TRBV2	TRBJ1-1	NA	TGTGCCGCCGGGGGGACCCTTAACACTGAAGCTTTCTTT	CAAGGTLNTEAFF
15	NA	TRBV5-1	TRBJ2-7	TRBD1	TGCGCCAGCAGCTCATGGACAGGAGCTTCCTACGAGCAGTACTTC	CASSSWTGASYEQYF
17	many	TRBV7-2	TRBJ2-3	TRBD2	TGTGCCAGCAGCCGGAGACTAGCGGGGGGGCGTGGAGATACGCAGTATTTT	CASSRRLAGGRGDTQYF
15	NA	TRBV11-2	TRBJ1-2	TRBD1	TGTGCCAGCAGCTCATACCGGGACAGGGTGCATGGCTACACCTTC	CASSSYRDRVHGYTF
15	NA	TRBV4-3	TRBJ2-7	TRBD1	TGCGCCAGCAGCCAACAGGACAGGGGGCCCTACGAGCAGTACTTC	CASSQQDRGPYEQYF
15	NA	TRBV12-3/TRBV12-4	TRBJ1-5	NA	TGTGCCAGCAGTTTGTTCACGGGGGTCAATCAGCCCCAGCATTTT	CASSLFTGVNQPQHF
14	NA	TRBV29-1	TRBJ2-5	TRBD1	TGCAGCGTTGAAAGGGACACAGGGGAAGAGACCCAGTACTTC	CSVERDTGEETQYF
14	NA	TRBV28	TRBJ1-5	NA	TGTGCCAGCAGTTTAATTCAAACAGACCAGCCCCAGCATTTT	CASSLIQTDQPQHF
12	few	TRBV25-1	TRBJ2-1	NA	TGTGCCAGCAGTGAATTTGGGGGGGCTGAGTTCTTC	CASSEFGGAEFF
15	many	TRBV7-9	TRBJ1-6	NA	TGTGCCAGCAGCTTAGTGACCGGCCATAATTCACCCCTCCACTTT	CASSLVTGHNSPLHF
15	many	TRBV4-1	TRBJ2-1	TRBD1	TGCGCCAGCAGCCAAGTCGACAGGGGGCCTTTGGAGCAGTTCTTC	CASSQVDRGPLEQFF
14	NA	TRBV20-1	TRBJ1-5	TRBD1	TGCAGTGCCGGCCGGGACAGAGAGAATCAGCCCCAGCATTTT	CSAGRDRENQPQHF
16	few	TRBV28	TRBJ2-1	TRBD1	TGTGCCAGCAGTTCTCCTGGGACAGGGTACCACAATGAGCAGTTCTTC	CASSSPGTGYHNEQFF
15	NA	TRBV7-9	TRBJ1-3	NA	TGTGCCAGCAGTCCCACAGAATCTGCTGGAAACACCATATATTTT	CASSPTESAGNTIYF
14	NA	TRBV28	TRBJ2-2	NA	TGTGCCAGCAGTTTACAGGGTACCATCGGGGAGCTGTTTTTT	CASSLQGTIGELFF
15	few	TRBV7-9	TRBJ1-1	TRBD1	TGTGCCAGCAGCTTAGTAGGGCAGGGGGACGCTGAAGCTTTCTTT	CASSLVGQGDAEAFF
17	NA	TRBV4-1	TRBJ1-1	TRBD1	TGCGCCAGCAGCCAATATTCCGGGACAGTTACGAACACTGAAGCTTTCTTT	CASSQYSGTVTNTEAFF
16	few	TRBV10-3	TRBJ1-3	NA	TGTGCCATCAGTGATGACGGAACGTTCTCTGGAAACACCATATATTTT	CAISDDGTFSGNTIYF
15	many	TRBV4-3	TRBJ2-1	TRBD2	TGCGCCAGCAGACAGACTAGCGGGGGCCTAAATGAGCAGTTCTTC	CASRQTSGGLNEQFF
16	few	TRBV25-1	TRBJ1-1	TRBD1	TGTGCCAGCAGTGAAACCTCCGACAGGGCAGCCCTTGAAGCTTTCTTT	CASSETSDRAALEAFF
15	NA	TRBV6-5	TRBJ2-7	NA	TGTGCCAGCAGCCTACAGGGTAAGGGGGCCTACGAGCAGTACTTC	CASSLQGKGAYEQYF
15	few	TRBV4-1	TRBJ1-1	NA	TGCGCCAGCAGCCAAGAGGAAACAGGGCTCGCTGAAGCTTTCTTT	CASSQEETGLAEAFF
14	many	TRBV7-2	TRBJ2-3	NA	TGTGCCAGCAGCTTAAGGCCAGACACAGATACGCAGTATTTT	CASSLRPDTDTQYF
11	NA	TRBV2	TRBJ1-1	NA	TGTGCCAGCAGCGTCGACAGAGAAGCTTTCTTT	CASSVDREAFF
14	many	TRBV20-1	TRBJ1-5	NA	TGCAGTGCTAGAGGGGGCAGGTACGATCAGCCCCAGCATTTT	CSARGGRYDQPQHF
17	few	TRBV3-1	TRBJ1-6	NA	TGTGCCAGCAGTCGAGGGTACCGCCTGAATCGGAATTCACCCCTCCACTTT	CASSRGYRLNRNSPLHF
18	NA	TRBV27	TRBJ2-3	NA	TGTGCCAGCAGTTCTCGTCTCGACAGTCTCGGCTCCACAGATACGCAGTATTTT	CASSSRLDSLGSTDTQYF
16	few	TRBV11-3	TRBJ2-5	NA	TGTGCCAGCAGCTTAGATAGCAGGGCCTCCCAAGAGACCCAGTACTTC	CASSLDSRASQETQYF
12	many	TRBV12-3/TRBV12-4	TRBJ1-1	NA	TGTGCCAGCAGTTTAAGGAGCACTGAAGCTTTCTTT	CASSLRSTEAFF
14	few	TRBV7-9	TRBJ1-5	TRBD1	TGTGCCAGCAGCTCGACAGGGTACAATCAGCCCCAGCATTTT	CASSSTGYNQPQHF
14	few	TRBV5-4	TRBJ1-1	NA	TGTGCCAGCCGGGTTCGATCGGCTAACACTGAAGCTTTCTTT	CASRVRSANTEAFF
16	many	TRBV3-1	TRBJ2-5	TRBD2	TGTGCCAGCAGCCAAGGGTCTAGCGGACCCCAAGAGACCCAGTACTTC	CASSQGSSGPQETQYF
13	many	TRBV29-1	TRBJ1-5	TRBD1	TGCAGCATTTGGACAGGGGGCAATCAGCCCCAGCATTTT	CSIWTGGNQPQHF
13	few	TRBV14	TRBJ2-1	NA	TGTGCCAGCAGCCAAGGGGCGGACAATGAGCAGTTCTTC	CASSQGADNEQFF
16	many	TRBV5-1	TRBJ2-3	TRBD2	TGCGCCAGCAGCTCCGGACTAGCTTTTTCCGCAGATACGCAGTATTTT	CASSSGLAFSADTQYF
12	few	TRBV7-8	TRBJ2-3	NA	TGTGCCAGCAGCCACTTTAAAGATACGCAGTATTTT	CASSHFKDTQYF
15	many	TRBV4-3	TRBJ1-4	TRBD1	TGCGCCAGCAGCCAAGATAGGACAGGGGATGAAAAACTGTTTTTT	CASSQDRTGDEKLFF